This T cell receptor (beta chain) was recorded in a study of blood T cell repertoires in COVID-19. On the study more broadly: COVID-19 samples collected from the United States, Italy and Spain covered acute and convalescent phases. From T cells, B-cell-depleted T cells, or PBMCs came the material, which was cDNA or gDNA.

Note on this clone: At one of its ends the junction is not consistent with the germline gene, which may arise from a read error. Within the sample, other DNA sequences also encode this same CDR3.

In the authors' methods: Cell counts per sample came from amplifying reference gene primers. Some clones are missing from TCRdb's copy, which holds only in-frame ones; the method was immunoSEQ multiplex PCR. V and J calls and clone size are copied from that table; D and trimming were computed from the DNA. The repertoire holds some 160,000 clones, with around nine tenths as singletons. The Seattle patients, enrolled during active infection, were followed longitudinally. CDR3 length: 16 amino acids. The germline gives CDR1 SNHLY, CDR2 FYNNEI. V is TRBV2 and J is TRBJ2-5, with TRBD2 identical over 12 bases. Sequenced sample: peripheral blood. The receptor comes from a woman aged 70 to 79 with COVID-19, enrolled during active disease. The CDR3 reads CASSAGLAGTQETQYF. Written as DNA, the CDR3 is TGTGCTAGCAGTGCAGGACTAGCGGGGACCCAAGAGACCCAGTACTTC.